The 25 T cell receptor beta chains below come from one sample, sequenced in a study of T cell repertoires in cytomegalovirus infection. TCRdb recomputed calls from the reads with MiXCR, one row per CDR3 protein. This repertoire shows more than 85,000 distinct CDR3 sequences, more than 15% found once; its top ten account for approximately 7.6%. Specimen: PBMCs. The receptor source for this set is a human donor in good health (CMV status not recorded). Some clones in this sample may be carry-over from other donors' samples.

This clonotype occurred many times. V and J are TRBV7-3 and TRBJ1-1; 8 bases agree with TRBD1. The trim removed 5 bases at V and 5 bases at J, leaving 4 bases unmatched. This CDR3 is built from 13 residues. Germline V gene lookup returns CDR1 SGHTA and CDR2 FQGTGA. CDR3 protein: CASSRRTGTEAFF. CDR3 sequence (DNA): TGTGCCAGCAGCCGAAGGACAGGGACTGAAGCTTTCTTT. The full variable domain, completed using reference TRBV7-3 and TRBJ1-1, is GAGVSQTPSNKVTEKGKYVELRCDPISGHTALYWYRQSLGQGPEFLIYFQGTGAADDSGLPNDRFFAVRPEGSVSTLKIQRTERGDSAVYLCASSRRTGTEAFFGQGTRLTVV.

The table lists this clonotype with many counts. The chain joins TRBV4-3 to TRBJ2-3; D is undetermined. Germline values: CDR1 LGHNA, CDR2 YSLEER. V dropped 0 bases and J dropped 3 bases, with 4 bases sitting between them. The CDR3 extends over 13 amino acids. CDR3 sequence reads: CASSQDLTDTQYF. Written as DNA, the CDR3 is TGCGCCAGCAGCCAAGATCTGACAGATACGCAGTATTTT.

This clonotype was counted at least ten times. This chain connects TRBV12-3 or TRBV12-4 to TRBJ1-1; 7 bases fit TRBD1. J gave up 7 bases and V 3 bases, and 5 bases lay outside the gene matches. The CDR3 totals 13 residues. CDR3 DNA sequence: TGTGCCAGCAGTTTCTCCCGGGACAGTGAAGCTTTCTTT. Amino acids: CASSFSRDSEAFF.

This clonotype has at least ten counts. One junction end disagrees with the germline gene, perhaps due to a read error. The CDR3 DNA sequence: TGCAGTGCTAGGGGGGGATCGGCTAGCGGGGAGCGACCGGTCTTC. This codes for CSARGGSASGERPVF. The V call is TRBV20-1, the J call TRBJ2-1; 9 bases match TRBD2. Germline V lookup: CDR1 DFQATT, CDR2 SNEGSKA (reference sequence). The CDR3 sequence is 15 residues long.

This clonotype was seen a handful of times. This chain links TRBV11-1 with TRBJ2-4; TRBD1 is a possible D gene (6 bases). In germline, CDR1 is SGHAT, CDR2 FQDESV (reference sequence). The V and J ends lost 2 bases and 2 bases respectively, with 16 bases between them. This CDR3 spans 17 amino acids. This CDR3 is CASSLTGTTKPKNIQYF. CDR3 bases: TGTGCCAGCAGCTTAACCGGGACAACCAAGCCCAAAAACATTCAGTACTTC.

In its sample, this clonotype ranks as medium-sized. The gene calls are TRBV7-2 and TRBJ2-5; TRBD2 might be the D (7 bases). Germline-derived CDR1 and CDR2 are SGHTA and FQGNSA. The CDR3 runs 13 residues. V was cut by 8 bases and J by 4 bases, with 14 bases left in between. The CDR3 spells CASERGHSETQYF. The CDR3 DNA is TGTGCCAGCGAGCGGGGACATTCAGAGACCCAGTACTTC.

In its sample, this clonotype was seen many times. V and J are TRBV7-2 and TRBJ2-1, with 10 nucleotides matching TRBD2. With 5 bases clipped from V and 7 bases from J, the junction kept 8 bases outside the gene matches. Germline V gene data show CDR1 as SGHTA and CDR2 as FQGNSA. The CDR3 has 15 amino acids. The CDR3 coding sequence is TGTGCCAGCAGCCTTTTAGCGGGGGGAGTAAATGAGCAGTTCTTC. It codes for CASSLLAGGVNEQFF.

At least ten counts were recorded for this clonotype. V gene TRBV14 combines with J gene TRBJ2-7; a weak D match, TRBD2 (5 bases). There are 15 residues in the CDR3. Germline CDR1 is SGHDN and CDR2 is FVKESK. The V end was cut by 4 bases, the J end by 0 bases, with 13 bases between. In DNA form, the CDR3 reads TGTGCCAGCAGCCGTCAAACGGGGAACTCCTACGAGCAGTACTTC. Amino acids: CASSRQTGNSYEQYF. Together with reference TRBV14 and TRBJ2-7, the CDR3 gives the full variable domain: EAGVTQFPSHSVIEKGQTVTLRCDPISGHDNLYWYRRVMGKEIKFLLHFVKESKQDESGMPNNRFLAERTGGTYSTLKVQPAELEDSGVYFCASSRQTGNSYEQYFGPGTRLTVT.

This clonotype turned up a few times. CDR3 nucleotide sequence: TGTGCCAGCAGACCTTCGGGGGCCCTCTCCTACGAGCAGTACTTC. It encodes CASRPSGALSYEQYF. The chain uses TRBV6-5 and TRBJ2-7, with D perhaps given as TRBD1 or TRBD2 (6 bases each). The CDR3 has 15 residues. Deletions cut 6 bases from V and 0 bases from J, with 15 bases between. Germline loops: CDR1 MNHEY, CDR2 SVGAGI.

The CDR3 here is CSAEDRRKRTEAFF. The DNA of the CDR3 is TGCAGTGCAGAGGACAGACGGAAGAGGACTGAAGCTTTCTTT. The chain uses TRBV20-1 and TRBJ1-1, with D tentatively TRBD1 (6 bases). Trimming left V 6 bases short and J 5 bases short, with 19 bases between. CDR3 length: 14 amino acids. Germline loops: CDR1 DFQATT, CDR2 SNEGSKA (reference sequence).

The genes are TRBV10-3 and TRBJ1-1; tentative D call: TRBD1 (5 bases). CDR1 and CDR2 (germline): ENHRY, SYGVKD. The CDR3 contains 11 residues. Trimming shortened V by 7 bases and J by 4 bases, and 7 bases separated the two germline ends. As DNA, the CDR3 is TGTGCCATCATGGGGGGCACTGAAGCTTTCTTT. Its translation is CAIMGGTEAFF.

This clonotype was recorded many times. The rearrangement links TRBV29-1 to TRBJ1-5; D perhaps matches TRBD1 (5 bases). The CDR3 extends over 13 amino acids. V was trimmed by 5 bases and J by 1 base, leaving 9 bases between them. In germline, CDR1 is SQVTM, CDR2 ANQGSEA. In nucleotides, the CDR3 is TGCAGCGTTCAGGGACCAAGCAATCAGCCCCAGCATTTT. Encoded protein: CSVQGPSNQPQHF.

This clonotype was seen a few times. This may be a read error: a much more frequent sequence differs by one nucleotide. V is TRBV5-4 and J is TRBJ2-7; either TRBD1 or TRBD2 may fit D (5 bases each). V lost 5 bases and J 3 bases, leaving 12 bases between the germline ends. The germline V gene encodes CDR1 SGHNT and CDR2 YYREEE (reference sequence). The CDR3 length is 13 residues. CDR3 nucleotide sequence: TGTGCCAGCAGTCCGGGACGGATCTACGAGCAGTACTTC. This gives the protein CASSPGRIYEQYF.

This chain uses TRBV5-1 with TRBJ2-1, with TRBD1 matching over 7 bases. This CDR3 has 14 residues. Germline CDR1 SGHRS, CDR2 YFSETQ. Unmatched junction bases numbered 10, after V lost 1 base and J lost 12 bases. This chain's CDR3 is CASSLTRDSYGQFF. CDR3 DNA sequence: TGCGCCAGCAGCTTGACCCGGGACAGCTATGGGCAGTTCTTC.

This chain links TRBV2 with TRBJ1-1, with D tentatively TRBD1 (5 bases). CDR3 length equals 14 residues. Trimming took 6 bases from V and 6 from J, leaving 17 bases between them. Germline CDR1 is SNHLY and CDR2 is FYNNEI. The CDR3 reads CASSFEDRGAEAFF. The CDR3 bases are TGTGCCAGCAGCTTCGAAGATAGGGGAGCTGAAGCTTTCTTT.

The chain recombines TRBV5-6 with TRBJ2-2; no reliable D call. Trimming shortened V by 0 bases and J by 7 bases, and 7 bases separated the two germline ends. The CDR3 length is 13 residues. The germline gives CDR1 SGHDT, CDR2 YYEEEE. The CDR3 nucleotides read TGTGCCAGCAGCTTGGATGACAACGGGGAGCTGTTTTTT. Protein sequence: CASSLDDNGELFF.

This clonotype occurred a few times. The chain couples TRBV20-1 to TRBJ1-2; a possible D gene is TRBD1 (5 bases). V lost 6 bases to trimming and J lost 3 bases, with 26 bases between them. This CDR3 region has 17 residues. The germline V gene encodes CDR1 DFQATT and CDR2 SNEGSKA (reference sequence). CDR3 residues: CSANHMGGEIRYYGYTF. The CDR3 nucleotides read TGCAGTGCCAACCACATGGGGGGGGAGATCAGATACTATGGCTACACCTTC.

The chain has TRBV20-1 and TRBJ2-1; TRBD1 aligns across 7 bases. CDR1 is DFQATT, CDR2 SNEGSKA, per germline (reference sequence). The V segment lost 4 bases and the J segment 8 bases; nucleotides outside the gene matches: 8. CDR3 size: 13 residues. CDR3 in amino acids: CSATRQGFDEQFF. CDR3 sequence (DNA): TGCAGTGCTACTAGACAGGGTTTCGATGAGCAGTTCTTC.

In this sample, this clonotype turned up a few times. This chain links TRBV6-4 with TRBJ2-3; the match to TRBD1 covers 10 bases. The CDR3 contains 14 residues. Germline V gives CDR1 MRHNA, CDR2 SNTAGT. After removal of 6 bases from V and 7 bases from J, the junction contained 7 bases not matched to a gene. CDR3 loop: CASSRDRGLYTQYF. DNA for the CDR3: TGTGCCAGCAGCCGGGACAGGGGCTTATATACGCAGTATTTT.

V is TRBV6-4 and J is TRBJ2-3; tentatively, D is TRBD1 (6 bases). Germline CDR1 reads MRHNA; CDR2 reads SNTAGT. This CDR3 comprises 15 residues. The V end lost 5 bases, the J end lost 2 bases, and 14 bases lay between the germline ends. The CDR3 sequence is CASSPSGTPTDTQYF. CDR3 in DNA: TGTGCCAGCAGTCCTTCCGGGACACCCACAGATACGCAGTATTTT.

The chain couples TRBV7-3 to TRBJ1-1; D unclear. CDR3 size: 13 residues. Germline assignment: CDR1 SGHTA and CDR2 FQGTGA. Trimming cost V 4 bases and J 1 base, with 7 bases left between them. CDR3 region: CASSSDQNTEAFF. For the CDR3, the DNA is TGTGCCAGCAGCTCCGACCAGAACACTGAAGCTTTCTTT.

There are many counts of this clonotype. DNA for the CDR3: TGTGCCAGCAGCTACTTCACATACAGTGGAATAAGCAATGAAGCTTTCTTT. Encoded protein: CASSYFTYSGISNEAFF. The chain couples TRBV7-2 to TRBJ1-1; the D is unclear. The V gene lost 4 bases and the J gene lost 7 bases, with 25 bases spanning the gap. The germline V gene has CDR1 SGHTA and CDR2 FQGNSA. The CDR3 length is 17 residues.

This clonotype came up many times. The chain couples TRBV7-2 to TRBJ1-1; D unclear. Trimming took 3 bases from V and 0 from J, leaving 5 bases between them. Germline V lookup: CDR1 SGHTA, CDR2 FQGNSA. The CDR3 is made up of 13 amino acids. The CDR3 protein is CASSFAVNTEAFF. For the CDR3, the DNA is TGTGCCAGCAGCTTTGCCGTGAACACTGAAGCTTTCTTT.

V gene TRBV20-1 combines with J gene TRBJ1-4, with D maybe TRBD1 (5 bases). Trimming removed 4 bases from V and 8 bases from J, with 14 bases in between. Germline assignment: CDR1 DFQATT and CDR2 SNEGSKA (reference sequence). The CDR3 contains 13 residues. CDR3 DNA: TGCAGTGCTAAAGGGGCAGGGAGGGAAAAACTGTTTTTT. It translates to CSAKGAGREKLFF.

This clonotype occurred many times. The genes are TRBV4-1 and TRBJ2-2, with D perhaps matching TRBD2 (5 bases). This CDR3 has 14 amino acids. Germline CDR1 is MGHRA and CDR2 is YSYEKL. Trimming pared 0 bases from V and 5 bases from J, leaving 7 bases between. The CDR3: CASSQELVTGELFF. CDR3 in DNA: TGCGCCAGCAGCCAAGAACTAGTAACCGGGGAGCTGTTTTTT.